Below, 22 T cell receptor beta chains from the same sample are listed, as sequenced in a study of blood T cell repertoires in COVID-19. Only in-frame clones appear in the TCRdb table, and some are missing; sequencing was by immunoSEQ multiplex PCR. The sample consists of some 240,000 clones, about 81% of them appearing once. Sequenced material: peripheral blood. These receptors were taken from a woman aged 55-69 years with active or convalescent COVID-19.

The chain recombines TRBV4-1 with TRBJ2-5; 11 bases align to TRBD2. CDR1 is MGHRA, CDR2 YSYEKL, per germline. CDR3 size: 17 residues. V shed 0 bases, J shed 3 bases, and the junction held 6 bases outside the gene matches. The CDR3 loop reads CASSQDRLAGGKETQYF. DNA for the CDR3: TGCGCCAGCAGCCAAGATAGGCTAGCGGGGGGTAAAGAGACCCAGTACTTC.

This rearrangement joins TRBV5-1 to TRBJ1-6, with D hard to call. V was cut by 7 bases and J by 2 bases, with 10 bases left in between. There are 14 residues in the CDR3. Germline loops: CDR1 SGHRS, CDR2 YFSETQ. DNA of the CDR3: TGCGCCAGCGGGATCGGGACCTATAATTCACCCCTCCACTTT. Its translation: CASGIGTYNSPLHF.

The genes are TRBV5-1 and TRBJ1-1; 9 nucleotides agree with TRBD1. This CDR3 spans 17 amino acids. V was clipped by 1 base and J by 5 bases; unmatched bases: 12. The germline V gene encodes CDR1 SGHRS and CDR2 YFSETQ. The CDR3 protein is CASSLSPYRGQGTEAFF. The CDR3 coding sequence is TGCGCCAGCAGCTTGTCACCGTACAGGGGGCAAGGGACTGAAGCTTTCTTT. Full variable domain (rest looked up from reference TRBV5-1 and TRBJ1-1): KAGVTQTPRYLIKTRGQQVTLSCSPISGHRSVSWYQQTPGQGLQFLFEYFSETQRNKGNFPGRFSGRQFSNSRSEMNVSTLELGDSALYLCASSLSPYRGQGTEAFFGQGTRLTVV.

The J gene is TRBJ1-1, the V gene TRBV10-1; D is uncertain. The CDR3 extends over 13 amino acids. CDR1 is WNHNN, CDR2 SYGVQD, per germline (reference sequence). Trimming cost V 3 bases and J 1 base, with 6 bases left between them. In DNA form, the CDR3 reads TGCGCCAGCAGTGACCCCCGGAACACTGAAGCTTTCTTT. Its protein is CASSDPRNTEAFF.

The CDR3 bases are TGTGCCAGCAGTTTAAACAGTTATGGCTACACCTTC. Residues: CASSLNSYGYTF. The chain couples TRBV28 to TRBJ1-2; D gene ambiguous. Trimming cost V 2 bases and J 5 bases, with 6 bases left between them. CDR3 length: 12 residues. Per germline, CDR1 MDHEN and CDR2 SYDVKM.

This clone was observed a single time. The chain uses TRBV20-1 and TRBJ1-2; D is unresolved. The CDR3 has 14 residues. The V and J ends lost 3 bases and 1 base respectively, with 12 bases between them. CDR1 is DFQATT, CDR2 SNEGSKA, per germline (reference sequence). The CDR3, as DNA: TGCAGTGCTAGTAGCTCCCAGGATAACTATGGCTACACCTTC. Amino acids: CSASSSQDNYGYTF.

Concerning this clone itself: Relative to the germline gene, one junction end is altered; a read error may explain this. The rearrangement links TRBV19 to TRBJ1-5, with TRBD1 identical over 8 bases. Germline V gene lookup returns CDR1 LNHDA and CDR2 SQIVND (reference sequence). The CDR3 length is 15 residues. The CDR3 region has the DNA TGTGCCAGTAGTGTAGACAGGGGAGAGGATCAGCCCCAGCATTTT. Translated: CASSVDRGEDQPQHF. The variable domain in full, with the rest retrieved from reference TRBV19 and TRBJ1-5, is DGGITQSPKYLFRKEGQNVTLSCEQNLNHDAMYWYRQDPGQGLRLIYYSQIVNDFQKGDIAEGYSVSREKKESFPLTVTSAQKNPTAFYLCASSVDRGEDQPQHFGDGTRLSIL.

This clone occurred once. V is TRBV5-1 and J is TRBJ2-7; 7 bases are shared with TRBD2. The CDR3 runs 15 residues. J gave up 2 bases and V 2 bases, and 7 bases lay outside the gene matches. CDR1 and CDR2 from the germline V gene are SGHRS and YFSETQ. This CDR3 is CASSFLAGDTYEQYF. CDR3 nucleotides: TGCGCCAGCAGCTTCTTAGCGGGTGATACCTACGAGCAGTACTTC.

The gene calls are TRBV28 and TRBJ1-6; TRBD1 agrees at 8 bases. The junction had 5 bases not matched to a gene; V was cut back by 6 bases and J by 7 bases. The CDR3 is made up of 14 amino acids. Germline V gene lookup returns CDR1 MDHEN and CDR2 SYDVKM. The CDR3: CASSRTGSNSPLHF. DNA of the CDR3: TGTGCCAGCAGCCGGACAGGGAGCAATTCACCCCTCCACTTT.

This sequence joins TRBV15 and TRBJ2-7, with 7 bases lining up with TRBD2. The germline gives CDR1 LNHNV, CDR2 YYDKDF (reference sequence). Trimming took 8 bases from V and 7 from J; bases not matched to a gene: 11. CDR3 size: 13 residues. This CDR3 is CATRLASTREQYF. CDR3 nucleotides: TGTGCCACCCGACTAGCTTCAACGAGGGAGCAGTACTTC.

CDR3 bases: TGTGCCAGCAGCGTTCAGGGTTCCGAAGCTTTCTTT. Amino acids: CASSVQGSEAFF. This chain uses TRBV9 with TRBJ1-1; TRBD1 might be the D (5 bases). The CDR3 length is 12 residues. Deletions cut 2 bases from V and 8 bases from J, with 10 bases between. Germline V gene lookup returns CDR1 SGDLS and CDR2 YYNGEE.

This rearrangement joins TRBV18 to TRBJ2-5; D tentatively reads TRBD1 or TRBD2 (7 bases each). V lost 6 bases and J 2 bases, leaving 13 bases between the germline ends. The CDR3 runs 14 residues. Per the germline V gene, CDR1 is KGHSH and CDR2 is LQKENI. This CDR3 is CASSPGGGQETQYF. The CDR3 coding sequence is TGTGCCAGCTCCCCAGGGGGGGGACAAGAGACCCAGTACTTC.

The chain joins TRBV27 to TRBJ2-1, with 9 bases matching TRBD1. Germline loops: CDR1 MNHEY, CDR2 SMNVEV (reference sequence). V was clipped by 6 bases and J by 6 bases; unmatched bases: 9. The CDR3 spans 15 residues. In nucleotides, the CDR3 is TGTGCCAGCAGAACGCCGGGACAGGGTACCAATGAGCAGTTCTTC. It is translated as CASRTPGQGTNEQFF.

The gene calls are TRBV30 and TRBJ2-3; no clear D. The V and J ends lost 1 base and 3 bases respectively, with 2 bases between them. Per the germline V gene, CDR1 is GTSNPN and CDR2 is SVGIG (reference sequence). The CDR3 consists of 11 residues. The CDR3 protein is CAWSATDTQYF. The CDR3, as DNA: TGTGCCTGGAGTGCGACAGATACGCAGTATTTT.

The chain links TRBV29-1 to TRBJ1-2, with D hard to call. This CDR3 is built from 12 residues. The germline V gene encodes CDR1 SQVTM and CDR2 ANQGSEA. Trimming removed 3 bases from V and 0 bases from J, with 5 bases in between. This CDR3 is CSVDGANYGYTF. As DNA, the CDR3 is TGCAGCGTTGACGGAGCTAACTATGGCTACACCTTC.

This clone was seen repeatedly, ten times or more. The V and J genes are TRBV5-8 and TRBJ2-7; 8 bases line up with TRBD1. The length of the CDR3 is 13 residues. The trim removed 7 bases at V and 4 bases at J, leaving 7 bases unmatched. Germline V gene data show CDR1 as SGHTS and CDR2 as YDEGEE. This chain's CDR3 is CASGGQGSYEQYF. CDR3 bases: TGTGCCAGCGGAGGACAGGGTTCATACGAGCAGTACTTC.

J is TRBJ1-5 and V is TRBV6-1; a weak D match, TRBD1 (6 bases). Trimming took 0 bases from V and 6 from J, leaving 12 bases between them. The CDR3 loop spans 15 amino acids. Germline CDR1 MNHNS, CDR2 SASEGT. This CDR3 reads CASSEAGRGGQPQHF. CDR3 DNA sequence: TGTGCCAGCAGTGAAGCGGGCAGGGGCGGTCAGCCCCAGCATTTT.

The chain is built from TRBV7-8 and TRBJ1-2, with 12 bases fitting TRBD1. The CDR3 length is 15 residues. In germline, CDR1 is SGHVS, CDR2 FQNEAQ. The J segment lost 7 bases and the V segment lost 5 bases, leaving 8 bases of the junction unmatched. CDR3 sequence reads: CASSGRDRGQVGYTF. The DNA of the CDR3 is TGTGCCAGCAGCGGAAGGGACAGGGGGCAGGTTGGCTACACCTTC.

This clone came up a few times. This sequence joins TRBV2 and TRBJ2-1, with TRBD2 identical over 8 bases. CDR1 and CDR2 (germline): SNHLY, FYNNEI. V gave up 4 bases and J gave up 2 bases; unmatched junction bases: 4. The CDR3 is 15 residues long. CDR3 DNA: TGTGCCAGCAGTGCTAGGGGACTAGCCTACAATGAGCAGTTCTTC. Encoded protein: CASSARGLAYNEQFF.

The CDR3 DNA sequence: TGTGCCAGCAGCTTAGGGACTAGCGGCGCGGATACGCAGTATTTT. Translation: CASSLGTSGADTQYF. V is TRBV7-9 and J is TRBJ2-3, with 10 positions matching TRBD2. The CDR3 runs to 15 residues. CDR1 SEHNR and CDR2 FQNEAQ come from the germline V gene (reference sequence). V lost 1 base to trimming and J lost 6 bases; unmatched junction nucleotides: 4.

In DNA, the CDR3 is TGCGCCAGCAAAGACTACCAAGACTCCTACGAGCAGTACTTC. This sequence encodes CASKDYQDSYEQYF. The rearrangement links TRBV10-2 to TRBJ2-7, with D maybe TRBD2 (5 bases). Germline CDR1 and CDR2: WSHSY and SAAADI. Trimming cost V 7 bases and J 0 bases, with 13 bases left between them. The CDR3 has 14 residues.

The gene calls are TRBV7-9 and TRBJ1-2; a weak D match, TRBD1 (5 bases). V dropped 1 base and J dropped 6 bases, with 15 bases sitting between them. The germline gives CDR1 SEHNR, CDR2 FQNEAQ (reference sequence). CDR3 length equals 15 residues. The CDR3 loop reads CASSLEAGSDNGYTF. As DNA, the CDR3 is TGTGCCAGCAGCTTAGAGGCAGGGTCAGACAATGGCTACACCTTC. Supplemented by reference TRBV7-9 and TRBJ1-2, the full variable domain reads DTGVSQNPRHKITKRGQNVTFRCDPISEHNRLYWYRQTLGQGPEFLTYFQNEAQLEKSRLLSDRFSAERPKGSFSTLEIQRTEQGDSAMYLCASSLEAGSDNGYTFGSGTRLTVV.